The next 6 T cell receptor beta chains were all read from a single sample in a study of blood T cells in healthy people across ages. A second PCR of 7 to 11 cycles used a sample-barcoded 5' primer and a J-beta primer mix. MiXCR was run by TCRdb on the 5' RACE reads, yielding one entry per CDR3 protein. The sample has roughly 730,000 distinct CDR3 sequences; more than 50% are singletons. Sequencing used blood. The receptors were sampled from a man aged 35 to 55 in good health.

This clonotype showed up just a few times. V usage is TRBV27 and J usage is TRBJ2-3, with unresolved D. Germline V gene data show CDR1 as MNHEY and CDR2 as SMNVEV (reference sequence). V was shortened by 2 bases and J by 3 bases, with 6 bases between the two germline ends. This CDR3 has 13 amino acids. The CDR3 protein is CASSLRATDTQYF. The CDR3 DNA is TGTGCCAGCAGTTTACGAGCAACAGATACGCAGTATTTT.

The chain has TRBV6-5 and TRBJ1-4; D uncertain. The CDR3 runs 15 residues. CDR1 is MNHEY and CDR2 is SVGAGI in the germline V gene. V lost 2 bases and J lost 1, with 8 bases in between. CDR3 coding DNA: TGTGCCAGCAGTTACACGCCTAGAACTAATGAAAAACTGTTTTTT. Encoded protein: CASSYTPRTNEKLFF.

The genes are TRBV20-1 and TRBJ2-5; 9 nucleotides line up with TRBD2. Germline lookup yields CDR1 DFQATT and CDR2 SNEGSKA (reference sequence). Trimming removed 4 bases from V and 5 bases from J; junction bases left unmatched: 17. The CDR3 runs to 17 residues. The CDR3 nucleotides read TGCAGTGCTACCCAAACTGTGGGCCTAGCGGGGAAGGAGACCCAGTACTTC. Residues: CSATQTVGLAGKETQYF.

This clonotype turned up a few times. This chain connects TRBV5-5 to TRBJ2-1; 8 nucleotides agree with TRBD2. This CDR3 is 16 amino acids long. CDR1 is SGHKS and CDR2 is YYEKEE in the germline V gene (reference sequence). V was pared by 5 bases and J by 4 bases, with 11 bases of the junction left unmatched. In DNA, the CDR3 is TGTGCCAGCAGGACTACCCTTAGCGGGACTTACAATGAGCAGTTCTTC. Protein product: CASRTTLSGTYNEQFF.

The rearrangement uses TRBV4-3 and TRBJ2-5, with 7 positions matching TRBD2. TRBJ2-7 explains the end of the DNA better; the J call may be wrong. In germline, CDR1 is LGHNA, CDR2 YSLEER. The CDR3 is made up of 13 amino acids. The CDR3 protein is CASSQGTRGEQYF. For the CDR3, the DNA is TGCGCCAGCAGCCAAGGGACTAGAGGCGAGCAGTACTTC.

This chain links TRBV29-1 with TRBJ2-7, with 10 bases lining up with TRBD1. The CDR3 sequence is 12 residues long. Germline V CDR1 and CDR2: SQVTM, ANQGSEA. J lost 5 bases, V lost 4 bases, and 2 bases had no gene match. This chain's CDR3 is CSVATGGHEQYF. CDR3 DNA: TGCAGCGTTGCGACAGGGGGCCACGAGCAGTACTTC.